These T cell receptor beta chains were read from a single sample in a study of blood T cells in healthy people across ages. TCRdb reprocessed the 5' RACE reads via MiXCR and lists one record per CDR3 protein. This table has more than 750,000 distinct CDR3 sequences, 25% to 30% appearing once. This sample was also put to use in a study of T cells of mothers and their children.

The sample taken for sequencing was blood. The source is a woman in her forties in good health. Both conserved end residues are part of each CDR3. Each record gives: CDR3 length, V gene, J gene, D gene, clone size, CDR3 protein, CDR3 DNA. A D gene is named only where the DNA matches it firmly. Size is omitted from some rows. Given values are once, few, many or a class for expanded clones.

15	TRBV4-2	TRBJ1-2	.	.	CASSQDRGPRDGYTF	TGTGCCAGCAGCCAAGATCGGGGACCCCGGGATGGCTACACCTTC
12	TRBV3-1	TRBJ2-5	.	.	CAGSQVSTDRYF	TGTGCCGGCAGCCAAGTGTCCACAGACCGGTACTTC
19	TRBV12-3/TRBV12-4	TRBJ2-7	TRBD2	many	CASSPQPGTSGGGGYEQYF	TGTGCCAGCAGCCCCCAGCCCGGGACTAGCGGGGGCGGTGGGTACGAGCAGTACTTC
14	TRBV29-1	TRBJ2-7	.	many	CSVTSRSWGREQYF	TGCAGCGTTACCTCCCGTTCTTGGGGGCGCGAGCAGTACTTC
13	TRBV15	TRBJ2-5	.	.	CATSARWQETQYF	TGTGCCACCAGCGCCAGGTGGCAAGAGACCCAGTACTTC
15	TRBV20-1	TRBJ1-1	TRBD1	once	CSASSGTDMNAEAFF	TGCAGTGCTAGCTCCGGGACAGACATGAACGCTGAAGCTTTCTTT
11	TRBV7-2	TRBJ2-7	.	many	CASSLRNEQYF	TGTGCCAGCAGCTTACGGAACGAGCAGTACTTC
16	TRBV7-2	TRBJ2-3	.	.	CASSSRRGVRTDTQYF	TGTGCCAGCAGCTCCCGGAGGGGGGTTCGCACAGATACGCAGTATTTT
15	TRBV7-3	TRBJ1-6	TRBD1	few	CASSQVAGGSSPLHF	TGTGCCAGCAGCCAAGTCGCAGGGGGTAGTTCACCCCTCCACTTT
16	TRBV2	TRBJ2-1	.	.	CASSSGASGNSGEQFF	TGTGCCAGCAGTTCCGGGGCTAGTGGTAATTCGGGTGAGCAGTTCTTC
12	TRBV5-1	TRBJ2-5	.	.	CASNHKAETQYF	TGCGCCAGCAACCACAAAGCGGAGACCCAGTACTTC
14	TRBV5-1	TRBJ1-6	.	few	CASSLEQLNSPLHF	TGCGCCAGCAGCTTGGAGCAACTTAATTCACCCCTCCACTTT
18	TRBV2	TRBJ2-6	TRBD1	few	CASSLPWDRASGANVLTF	TGTGCCAGCAGCCTCCCTTGGGACAGGGCATCTGGGGCCAACGTCCTGACTTTC
16	TRBV6-5	TRBJ2-1	.	.	CASSAWGTTQYNEQFF	TGTGCCAGCTCCGCTTGGGGGACCACACAATACAATGAGCAGTTCTTC
15	TRBV7-2	TRBJ1-5	.	.	CASSLGPGSNQPQHF	TGTGCCAGCAGCTTAGGTCCAGGGAGCAATCAGCCCCAGCATTTT
13	TRBV19	TRBJ2-1	.	.	CASSIRTNNEQFF	TGTGCCAGTAGTATTAGGACTAACAATGAGCAGTTCTTC
14	TRBV5-1	TRBJ1-1	.	many	CASSLSGLNTEAFF	TGCGCCAGCAGCTTAAGCGGATTGAACACTGAAGCTTTCTTT
14	TRBV6-5	TRBJ2-3	.	many	CASSGSSGTLIQYF	TGTGCCAGCAGTGGCTCCTCCGGAACACTGATACAGTATTTT
19	TRBV19	TRBJ1-1	TRBD1	few	CASSAKGRGTGARNTEAFF	TGTGCCAGTAGTGCCAAGGGTCGGGGGACAGGGGCTCGGAACACTGAAGCTTTCTTT
13	TRBV7-2	TRBJ2-5	.	.	CATTNPPKETQYF	TGTGCCACCACTAACCCACCAAAGGAGACCCAGTACTTC
13	TRBV10-3	TRBJ1-1	.	many	CAISESKNTEAFF	TGTGCCATCAGTGAATCAAAGAACACTGAAGCTTTCTTT
15	TRBV18	TRBJ2-3	TRBD1	few	CASSRTGAGTDTQYF	TGTGCCAGCTCGCGCACAGGGGCCGGCACAGATACGCAGTATTTT
15	TRBV7-2	TRBJ2-5	TRBD1	.	CASSFLQGRRETQYF	TGTGCCAGCAGCTTTTTACAGGGGCGACGGGAGACCCAGTACTTC
14	TRBV12-3/TRBV12-4	TRBJ1-2	TRBD1	.	CASSGGQGSYGYTF	TGTGCCAGCAGCGGAGGACAGGGGTCCTATGGCTACACCTTC
10	TRBV29-1	TRBJ1-1	.	many	CSVSDTEAFF	TGCAGCGTTTCGGACACTGAAGCTTTCTTT
14	TRBV7-3	TRBJ1-6	.	few	CASSLTGQNSPLHF	TGTGCCAGCAGCTTAACGGGACAAAATTCACCCCTCCACTTT
16	TRBV7-9	TRBJ2-5	.	many	CASSFGGGGSEETQYF	TGTGCCAGCAGCTTTGGGGGTGGGGGTTCCGAAGAGACCCAGTACTTC
18	TRBV3-1	TRBJ2-6	TRBD2	many	CASSQEGRARSGANVLTF	TGTGCCAGCAGCCAAGAGGGGAGGGCTCGATCTGGGGCCAACGTCCTGACTTTC
15	TRBV2	TRBJ2-3	.	many	CASSAVGGSTDTQYF	TGTGCCAGCAGTGCCGTGGGCGGAAGCACAGATACGCAGTATTTT
17	TRBV5-1	TRBJ2-7	TRBD1	.	CASSSTGGGYGAYEQYF	TGCGCCAGCAGCTCGACAGGGGGCGGATATGGAGCCTACGAGCAGTACTTC
16	TRBV6-1	TRBJ1-2	.	few	CASKVAGEGANYGYTF	TGTGCCAGCAAGGTAGCCGGGGAGGGAGCGAACTATGGCTACACCTTC
14	TRBV2	TRBJ1-2	TRBD1	.	CASKKEDRFYGYTF	TGTGCCAGCAAGAAGGAGGACAGGTTCTATGGCTACACCTTC
15	TRBV6-6	TRBJ2-2	TRBD2	.	CASSYRLAGAGELFF	TGTGCCAGCAGTTACCGCCTAGCGGGGGCCGGGGAGCTGTTTTTT
12	TRBV5-1	TRBJ1-2	.	many	CASGAGHDGYTF	TGCGCCAGCGGAGCTGGACATGATGGCTACACCTTC
14	TRBV20-1	TRBJ1-5	.	many	CSAREGAYNQPQHF	TGCAGTGCTAGAGAAGGGGCCTACAATCAGCCCCAGCATTTT
15	TRBV4-2	TRBJ2-3	.	few	CASSQGMRGTDTQYF	TGTGCCAGCAGCCAGGGGATGAGGGGCACAGATACGCAGTATTTT
14	TRBV9	TRBJ1-1	.	.	CASSVSGLNTEAFF	TGTGCCAGCAGCGTATCCGGGTTGAACACTGAAGCTTTCTTT
16	TRBV6-6	TRBJ2-3	TRBD2	.	CASTFPASGGADTQYF	TGTGCCAGCACATTCCCTGCTAGCGGGGGCGCAGATACGCAGTATTTT
14	TRBV3-1	TRBJ1-3	.	.	CASSGRGSGNTIYF	TGTGCCAGCAGCGGCAGGGGATCCGGAAACACCATATATTTT
17	TRBV5-1	TRBJ1-6	TRBD1	few	CASRLAQGAMGNSPLHF	TGCGCCAGCCGCCTGGCACAGGGGGCAATGGGTAATTCACCCCTCCACTTT
15	TRBV7-9	TRBJ2-1	.	.	CASRGGEERNNEQFF	TGTGCCAGCAGGGGCGGAGAAGAGCGGAACAATGAGCAGTTCTTC
12	TRBV12-3/TRBV12-4	TRBJ2-1	TRBD2	.	CASNPSGGLKLF	TGTGCCAGCAACCCTAGCGGGGGGCTCAAGTTATTC
16	TRBV12-3/TRBV12-4	TRBJ1-6	TRBD1	once	CASSGARGLSNSPLHF	TGTGCCAGCAGCGGAGCCAGGGGGCTTAGTAATTCACCCCTCCACTTT
11	TRBV7-9	TRBJ1-1	.	few	CASSPRSEAFF	TGTGCCAGCAGCCCCCGTAGTGAAGCTTTCTTT
17	TRBV12-3/TRBV12-4	TRBJ2-3	TRBD1	.	CASIPTLLGGQGDTQYF	TGTGCCAGCATTCCAACCCTCCTCGGCGGACAGGGGGATACGCAGTATTTT
13	TRBV4-3	TRBJ1-5	.	.	CASSQGTVQPQHF	TGCGCCAGCAGCCAAGGGACAGTTCAGCCCCAGCATTTT
14	TRBV7-9	TRBJ1-5	.	.	CASSQGQRNQPQHF	TGTGCCAGCAGCCAGGGACAACGCAATCAGCCCCAGCATTTT
16	TRBV9	TRBJ2-3	TRBD1	once	CASSTSTGGVADTQYF	TGTGCCAGCAGCACAAGTACAGGGGGCGTGGCAGATACGCAGTATTTT
18	TRBV12-3/TRBV12-4	TRBJ2-1	TRBD2	.	CASSLQLAGKFSYNEQFF	TGTGCCAGCAGTTTACAACTAGCGGGAAAGTTTTCCTACAATGAGCAGTTCTTC
15	TRBV4-1	TRBJ1-4	.	.	CASSQGPDSNEKLFF	TGCGCCAGCAGCCAAGGGCCTGATTCTAATGAAAAACTGTTTTTT
15	TRBV20-1	TRBJ1-2	TRBD1	few	CSAREQGVSNYGYTF	TGCAGTGCTAGAGAACAGGGGGTCTCTAACTATGGCTACACCTTC
14	TRBV7-7	TRBJ2-1	.	many	CASSLSRGADEQFF	TGTGCTAGCAGCTTATCTCGGGGGGCCGATGAGCAGTTCTTC
11	TRBV20-1	TRBJ2-1	.	few	CSAVDYNEQFF	TGCAGTGCTGTCGACTACAATGAGCAGTTCTTC
13	TRBV7-2	TRBJ2-5	.	.	CASSPKGAKEQYF	TGTGCCAGCAGCCCTAAAGGGGCTAAGGAGCAGTACTTC